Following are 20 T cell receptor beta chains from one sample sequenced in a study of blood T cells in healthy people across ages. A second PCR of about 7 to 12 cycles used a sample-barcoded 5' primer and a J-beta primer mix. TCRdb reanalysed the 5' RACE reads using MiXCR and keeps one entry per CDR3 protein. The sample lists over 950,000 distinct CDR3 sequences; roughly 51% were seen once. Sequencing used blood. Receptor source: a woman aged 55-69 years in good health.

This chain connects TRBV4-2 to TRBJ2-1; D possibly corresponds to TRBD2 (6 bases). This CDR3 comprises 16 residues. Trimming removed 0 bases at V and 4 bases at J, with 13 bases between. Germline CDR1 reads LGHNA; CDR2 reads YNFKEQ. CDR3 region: CASSQESSSAYNEQFF. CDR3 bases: TGTGCCAGCAGCCAAGAGTCGTCTAGCGCATACAATGAGCAGTTCTTC.

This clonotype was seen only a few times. CDR3 nucleotides: TGCAGCGGCAGGGGGACTGAAGCTTTCTTT. Translating gives CSGRGTEAFF. This chain uses TRBV29-1 with TRBJ1-1; 7 bases line up with TRBD1. The trim removed 7 bases at V and 5 bases at J, leaving 1 base unmatched. This CDR3 contains 10 residues. Germline values: CDR1 SQVTM, CDR2 ANQGSEA.

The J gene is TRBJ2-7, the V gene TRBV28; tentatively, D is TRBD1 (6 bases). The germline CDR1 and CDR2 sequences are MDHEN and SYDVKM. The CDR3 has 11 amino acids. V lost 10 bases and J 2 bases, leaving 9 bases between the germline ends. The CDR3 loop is CAKDSTYEQYF. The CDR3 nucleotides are TGTGCCAAGGACAGCACCTACGAGCAGTACTTC.

CDR3 sequence (DNA): TGTGCCAGCAGCTTAGGCGGACATAATGAGCAGTACTTC. It encodes CASSLGGHNEQYF. The chain combines TRBV7-7 with TRBJ2-7, with D perhaps matching TRBD1 (5 bases). Germline values: CDR1 SSHAT, CDR2 FNYEAQ (reference sequence). V was trimmed by 1 base and J by 7 bases, leaving 11 bases between them. This CDR3 is built from 13 residues.

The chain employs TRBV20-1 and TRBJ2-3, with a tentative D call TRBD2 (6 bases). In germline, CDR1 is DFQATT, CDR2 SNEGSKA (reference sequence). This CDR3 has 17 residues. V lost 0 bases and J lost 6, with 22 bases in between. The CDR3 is CSARDISPADGRDTQYF. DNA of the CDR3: TGCAGTGCTAGAGATATATCCCCAGCGGATGGGAGGGATACGCAGTATTTT.

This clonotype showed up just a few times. This CDR3 reads CASSQLPGNTIYF. Here the CDR3 DNA reads TGCGCCAGCAGCCAGCTCCCTGGAAACACCATATATTTT. The chain is built from TRBV4-1 and TRBJ1-3; D unresolved. Deletions cut 3 bases from V and 2 bases from J, with 5 bases between. The CDR3 extends over 13 amino acids. Germline CDR1 reads MGHRA; CDR2 reads YSYEKL.

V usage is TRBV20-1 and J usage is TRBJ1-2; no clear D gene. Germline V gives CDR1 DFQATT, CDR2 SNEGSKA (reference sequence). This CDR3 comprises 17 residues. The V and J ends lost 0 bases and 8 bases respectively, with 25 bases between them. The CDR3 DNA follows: TGCAGTGCTAGAGATGGCGCAGTAGGCGGAATGGGCGAAGGCTACACCTTC. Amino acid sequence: CSARDGAVGGMGEGYTF.

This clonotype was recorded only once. CDR3 residues: CASSDGTAHGQYF. The CDR3 bases are TGTGCCAGCAGTGATGGGACAGCGCATGGGCAGTACTTC. The chain carries TRBV6-5 and TRBJ2-5; 7 bases fit TRBD1. CDR1 is MNHEY and CDR2 is SVGAGI in the germline V gene. V shed 5 bases and J 11 bases; nucleotides not matched to a gene: 11. This CDR3 spans 13 amino acids.

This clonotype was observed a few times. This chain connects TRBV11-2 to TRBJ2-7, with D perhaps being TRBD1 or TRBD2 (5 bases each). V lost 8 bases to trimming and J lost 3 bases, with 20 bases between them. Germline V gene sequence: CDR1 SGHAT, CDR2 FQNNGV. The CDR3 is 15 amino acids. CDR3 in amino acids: CASLGWGPGVYEQYF. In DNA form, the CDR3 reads TGTGCCAGCCTCGGGTGGGGACCTGGAGTCTACGAGCAGTACTTC.

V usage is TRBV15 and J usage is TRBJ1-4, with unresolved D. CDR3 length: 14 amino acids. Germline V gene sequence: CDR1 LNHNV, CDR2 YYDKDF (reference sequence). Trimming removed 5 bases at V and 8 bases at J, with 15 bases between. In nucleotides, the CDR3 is TGTGCCACCAGCTCAGATTACGTTGGGGAAAAACTGTTTTTT. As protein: CATSSDYVGEKLFF.

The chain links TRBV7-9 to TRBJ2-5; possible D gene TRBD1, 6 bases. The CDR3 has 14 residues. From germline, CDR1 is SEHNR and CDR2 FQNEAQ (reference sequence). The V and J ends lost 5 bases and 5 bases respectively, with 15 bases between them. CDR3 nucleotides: TGTGCCAGCAGCAAAAGTCGGGACAAGGAGACCCAGTACTTC. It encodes CASSKSRDKETQYF.

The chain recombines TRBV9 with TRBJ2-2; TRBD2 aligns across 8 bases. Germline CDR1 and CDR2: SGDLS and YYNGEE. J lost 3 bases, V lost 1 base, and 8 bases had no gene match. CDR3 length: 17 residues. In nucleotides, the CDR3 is TGTGCCAGCAGCGTATTAGCGGGAAGAAGGGACACCGGGGAGCTGTTTTTT. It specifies CASSVLAGRRDTGELFF.

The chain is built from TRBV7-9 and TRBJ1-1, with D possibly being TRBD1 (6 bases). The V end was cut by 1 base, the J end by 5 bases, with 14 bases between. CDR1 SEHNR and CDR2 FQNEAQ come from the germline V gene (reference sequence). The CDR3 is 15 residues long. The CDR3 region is CASSLGIAGVTEAFF. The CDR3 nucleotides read TGTGCCAGCAGCTTAGGTATTGCAGGGGTTACTGAAGCTTTCTTT.

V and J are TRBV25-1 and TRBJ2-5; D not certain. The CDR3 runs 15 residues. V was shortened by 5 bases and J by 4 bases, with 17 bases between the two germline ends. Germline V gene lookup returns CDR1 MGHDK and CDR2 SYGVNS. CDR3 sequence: CASSPREFPPETQYF. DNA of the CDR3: TGTGCCAGCAGTCCCCGCGAATTTCCCCCAGAGACCCAGTACTTC.

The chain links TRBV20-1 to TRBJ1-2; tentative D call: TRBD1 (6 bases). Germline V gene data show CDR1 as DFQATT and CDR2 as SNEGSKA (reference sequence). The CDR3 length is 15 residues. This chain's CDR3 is CSPLADSTANYGYTF. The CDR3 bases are TGCAGCCCATTAGCGGACAGCACAGCTAACTATGGCTACACCTTC.

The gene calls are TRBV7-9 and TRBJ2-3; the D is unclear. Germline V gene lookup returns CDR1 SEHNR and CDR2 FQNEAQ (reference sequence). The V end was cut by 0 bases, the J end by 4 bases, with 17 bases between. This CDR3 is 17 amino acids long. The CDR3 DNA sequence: TGTGCCAGCAGCTTAGCCCTTGGCTTCCAGGCGTCAGATACGCAGTATTTT. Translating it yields CASSLALGFQASDTQYF.

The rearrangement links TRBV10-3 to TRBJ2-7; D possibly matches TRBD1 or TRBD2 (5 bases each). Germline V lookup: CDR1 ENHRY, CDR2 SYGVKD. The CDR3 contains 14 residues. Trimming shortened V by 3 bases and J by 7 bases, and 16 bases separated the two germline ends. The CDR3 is CAISDSGTLNEQYF. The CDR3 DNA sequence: TGTGCCATCAGTGACTCCGGGACCCTCAATGAGCAGTACTTC.

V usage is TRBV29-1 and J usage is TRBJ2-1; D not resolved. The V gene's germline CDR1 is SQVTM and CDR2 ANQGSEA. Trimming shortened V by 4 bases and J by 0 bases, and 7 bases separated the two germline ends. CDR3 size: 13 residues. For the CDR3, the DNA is TGCAGCGTTGGTTCTAGCTCCTACAATGAGCAGTTCTTC. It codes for CSVGSSSYNEQFF.

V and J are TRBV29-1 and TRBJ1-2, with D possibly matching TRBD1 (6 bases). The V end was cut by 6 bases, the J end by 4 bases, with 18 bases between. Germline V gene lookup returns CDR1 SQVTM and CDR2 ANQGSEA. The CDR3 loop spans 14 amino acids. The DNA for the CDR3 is TGCAGCGTCTCCGGACAGCGCGTATCCTATGGCTACACCTTC. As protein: CSVSGQRVSYGYTF.

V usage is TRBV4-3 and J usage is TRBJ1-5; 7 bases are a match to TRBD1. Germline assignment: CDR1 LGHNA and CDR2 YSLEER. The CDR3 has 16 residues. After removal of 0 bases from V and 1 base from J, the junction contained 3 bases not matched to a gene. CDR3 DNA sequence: TGCGCCAGCAGCCAAGACGACAGGGTGAGCAATCAGCCCCAGCATTTT. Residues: CASSQDDRVSNQPQHF.